Listed below are T cell receptor beta chains from one sample, sequenced in a study of T cell clonotyping in hematopoietic cell transplantation. Repertoires were generated with immunoSEQ multiplex PCR, while TCRdb's copy carries only in-frame clones and drops some. Counted here are about 19,000 clones, roughly 83% occurring once; the ten biggest clones make up approximately 8.4%. The starting material was peripheral blood mononuclear cells, obtained before stem cell transplant. All receptors come from a man over 45 with acute myeloid leukemia. Some clones in this sample may be carry-over from other donors' samples. Each CDR3 is given with its conserved first and last residue. Each record gives: clone size, J gene, V gene, D gene, CDR3 DNA, CDR3 protein. D genes are given only for firm matches. Clone sizes are given selectively: once, few, many, or a class where the clone is expanded.

NA	TRBJ1-2	TRBV4-1	NA	TGCGCCAGCAGCCAAGATAGCGGCAGGAACTATGGCTACACCTTC	CASSQDSGRNYGYTF
NA	TRBJ1-2	TRBV9	NA	TGTGCCAGCAGCGTAGAGGACGGCGATGGCTACACCTTC	CASSVEDGDGYTF
NA	TRBJ2-5	TRBV7-6	NA	TGTGCCAGCAGCTTAGTACGGAGTCCGCAAGAGACCCAGTACTTC	CASSLVRSPQETQYF
NA	TRBJ1-1	TRBV19	TRBD1	TGTGCCAGTAGTATAGACCGGACAGGGCAGTACACTGAAGCTTTCTTT	CASSIDRTGQYTEAFF
NA	TRBJ2-7	TRBV6-6	NA	TGTGCCAGCAGATTAGGATGGGGGAATGACCCCTACGAGCAGTACTTC	CASRLGWGNDPYEQYF
NA	TRBJ1-1	TRBV30	TRBD1	TGTGCCTGGAGTCTCGTAGGGACAGGGGGCACTGAAGCTTTCTTT	CAWSLVGTGGTEAFF
NA	TRBJ1-4	TRBV27	NA	TGTGCCAGCGGCAACGAGGGGGATGAAAAACTGTTTTTT	CASGNEGDEKLFF
NA	TRBJ2-5	TRBV5-6	TRBD2	TGTGCCAGCAGCCCTAGCGGGGGGCTCCAAGAGACCCAGTACTTC	CASSPSGGLQETQYF
NA	TRBJ1-1	TRBV5-8	NA	TGTGCCAGCAGCTTGACGTGGAACACTGAAGCTTTCTTT	CASSLTWNTEAFF
NA	TRBJ2-5	TRBV10-3	NA	TGTGCCATCAGTGAGAGGCCGCGCCAAGAGACCCAGTACTTC	CAISERPRQETQYF
NA	TRBJ2-2	TRBV28	NA	TGTGCTAGCGGCGAGGCGAACACCGGGGAGCTGTTTTTT	CASGEANTGELFF
NA	TRBJ1-1	TRBV5-1	TRBD1	TGCGCCAGCAGCCCCGGACAGGGTCGAGCTTTCTTT	CASSPGQGRAFF
NA	TRBJ2-1	TRBV30	NA	TGTGCCTGGAGTGTACCAGGGCTAGGAGGGCATGAGCAGTTCTTC	CAWSVPGLGGHEQFF
NA	TRBJ1-6	TRBV28	TRBD1	TGTGCCAGCAGCGCGGACAGGGCTTATAATTCACCCCTCCACTTT	CASSADRAYNSPLHF
NA	TRBJ1-5	TRBV19	NA	TGTGCCAGTAGTCCGGGGAATCAGCCCCAGCATTTT	CASSPGNQPQHF
NA	TRBJ2-3	TRBV4-1	NA	TGCGCCAGCAGCCAAGGGAGACCTTTTAGCGCAGATACGCAGTATTTT	CASSQGRPFSADTQYF
few	TRBJ2-1	TRBV7-3	NA	TGTGCCAGCAGCTTAGGGCAGGGCAGCTCCTACAATGAGCAGTTCTTC	CASSLGQGSSYNEQFF
NA	TRBJ1-4	TRBV7-9	NA	TGTGCCAGCAGCCCGACTGAACCCGGTGAAAAACTGTTTTTT	CASSPTEPGEKLFF
NA	TRBJ2-1	TRBV10-3	TRBD2	TGTGCCACCGGGTCCGGGGCTAGCGGGGGGAGTGAGCAGTTCTTC	CATGSGASGGSEQFF
NA	TRBJ2-3	TRBV29-1	NA	TGCAGCGTTCAGTTGGCGGGGGCGCACGCAGATACGCAGTATTTT	CSVQLAGAHADTQYF
NA	TRBJ2-1	TRBV6-5	NA	TGTGCCAGCAGTCCACTGGGCACCTACAATGAGCAGTTCTTC	CASSPLGTYNEQFF
NA	TRBJ2-1	TRBV9	NA	TGTGCCAGCAGCAAGGACGGAAACCCCGGTGAGCAGTTCTTC	CASSKDGNPGEQFF
NA	TRBJ2-7	TRBV28	TRBD1	TGTGCCAGCAGCAAGGGACAGGGGTCCTACGAGCAGTACTTC	CASSKGQGSYEQYF
few	TRBJ1-2	TRBV4-3	NA	TGCGCCAGCAGCCCGGCCCGCGCTCAGGGAGGCTATGGCTACACCTTC	CASSPARAQGGYGYTF
NA	TRBJ1-5	TRBV19	TRBD1	TGTGCCACCAGACAGGGTCTGGCCAATCAGCCCCAGCATTTT	CATRQGLANQPQHF
once	TRBJ1-1	TRBV10-3	NA	TGTGCCATCAGCGCCGGGCCGTGGGCTTTCTTT	CAISAGPWAFF
NA	TRBJ2-7	TRBV9	TRBD2	TGTGCCAGCAGCCCCGGCGGGGGGCGCGCCTACGAGCAGTACTTC	CASSPGGGRAYEQYF
few	TRBJ1-1	TRBV10-1	NA	TGCGCCAGCAGAGATCAACTGAACACTGAAGCTTTCTTT	CASRDQLNTEAFF
medium-sized	TRBJ2-7	TRBV7-2	NA	TGTGCCAGCAGCCGCGACGTCCTGAGCTCCTACGAGCAGTACTTC	CASSRDVLSSYEQYF
NA	TRBJ1-2	TRBV4-3	NA	TGCGCCAGCAGCCAAGATGACGGGGACCTCTATGGCTACACCTTC	CASSQDDGDLYGYTF
NA	TRBJ1-1	TRBV7-9	TRBD1	TGTGCCAGCAGCCCCCGGGACAGGGAAGTTGAAGCTTTCTTT	CASSPRDREVEAFF
NA	TRBJ1-1	TRBV4-1	NA	TGCGCCAGCAGCAGGCGGCAGAACACTGAAGCTTTCTTT	CASSRRQNTEAFF
NA	TRBJ1-2	TRBV28	TRBD1	TGTGCCAGCAGTTCCTATATCCGGACAGGGAACTATGGCTACACCTTC	CASSSYIRTGNYGYTF
NA	TRBJ2-5	TRBV5-4	NA	TGTGCCAGCAGCCGCCCGGACAGCCAAGAGACCCAGTACTTC	CASSRPDSQETQYF
NA	TRBJ1-6	TRBV6-6	NA	TGTGCCAGCAGTTACTCGCACAATTCAGGGGAAGAGCCCCTCCACTTT	CASSYSHNSGEEPLHF
NA	TRBJ1-1	TRBV9	TRBD1	TGTGCCAGCAGGGAGGGGGAGGGGACAGCCCGAGAAGCTTTCTTT	CASREGEGTAREAFF
NA	TRBJ2-5	TRBV14	NA	TGTGCCAGCAGCCAGAATGACGGAAGCCAAGAGACCCAGTACTTC	CASSQNDGSQETQYF
NA	TRBJ2-2	TRBV9	NA	TGTGCCAGCGGGACCGGGGAGCTGTTTTTT	CASGTGELFF
NA	TRBJ2-7	TRBV5-6	NA	TGTGCCAGCAGCTTGGGGGGAGACCTCTACGAGCAGTACTTC	CASSLGGDLYEQYF
NA	TRBJ2-3	TRBV6-4	TRBD1	TGTGCCAGCAGCCTCCAACAGGGGCACTCCACAGATACGCAGTATTTT	CASSLQQGHSTDTQYF
NA	TRBJ2-3	TRBV7-3	TRBD2	TGTGCCAGCAGCCCGCGGGGGGGAGCTGGAGATACGCAGTATTTT	CASSPRGGAGDTQYF
NA	TRBJ2-3	TRBV11-2	TRBD1	TGTGCCAGCAGCTCCGGGACAGGCTTAGTCACAGATACGCAGTATTTT	CASSSGTGLVTDTQYF
NA	TRBJ1-4	TRBV7-9	NA	TGTGCCAGCAGCTTTAGGGGAGTTAATGAAAAACTGTTTTTT	CASSFRGVNEKLFF
NA	TRBJ2-1	TRBV7-2	NA	TGTGCCAGCAGCTTATACCCCGGGTCTGAGCAGTTCTTC	CASSLYPGSEQFF
once	TRBJ1-5	TRBV10-3	NA	TGTGCCATCAGTGACGGGGATAGCAATCAGCCCCAGCATTTT	CAISDGDSNQPQHF
few	TRBJ2-7	TRBV4-3	NA	TGCGCCAGCAGCCAAGTATGGAACAGGCCCTCCTACGAGCAGTACTTC	CASSQVWNRPSYEQYF
NA	TRBJ2-7	TRBV10-3	NA	TGTGCCATCAGTGGGCTAGCGAACTACGAGCAGTACTTC	CAISGLANYEQYF
once	TRBJ1-3	TRBV6-1	NA	TGTGCCAGCAGCCAGTCGGGGGTGGAAAACACCATATATTTT	CASSQSGVENTIYF
once	TRBJ2-2	TRBV19	TRBD1	TGTGCCAGTAGTATAGCCTCCGGACAGGGGACCGGGGAGCTGTTTTTT	CASSIASGQGTGELFF
NA	TRBJ1-1	TRBV7-2	NA	TGTGCCAGCAAATTGGGCGGTCGGAACACTGAAGCTTTCTTT	CASKLGGRNTEAFF
once	TRBJ2-1	TRBV4-3	NA	TGCGCCAGCAGCCAAGTACTCCTAGCTGAGCAGTTCTTC	CASSQVLLAEQFF
NA	TRBJ1-5	TRBV6-6	NA	TGTGCCAGCAGTTACCGACAGGCAAATCAGCCCCAGCATTTT	CASSYRQANQPQHF
few	TRBJ1-1	TRBV2	NA	TGTGCCAGCAGTACAGGGTCGGTGGCTTTCTTT	CASSTGSVAFF